What follows is one TCR beta chain and its context. This entry belongs to a study of blood T cell repertoires in COVID-19. Study overall: Collection of acute and convalescent COVID-19 samples took place in the United States, Italy and Spain. In each case, the material was cDNA or gDNA derived from T cells, B-cell-depleted T cells, or PBMCs.

Per the study methods: Amplified reference gene primers provided the basis for estimating nucleated cell counts. Clones were read by immunoSEQ multiplex PCR, and TCRdb kept only the in-frame ones, dropping some. The DNA was the basis for D and trimming; V, J and clone size are from that table. The sample comprises about 260,000 clones, around nine tenths of which are singletons, and approximately 9.8% rests with the top ten. This CDR3 spans 16 amino acids. With 1 base clipped from V and 0 bases from J, the junction kept 5 bases outside the gene matches. The germline V gene has CDR1 MGHRA and CDR2 YSYEKL.

The sequenced material came from peripheral blood. The chain carries TRBV4-1 and TRBJ2-7, with 8 positions matching TRBD2. This clonotype was sampled from a man aged 40-55 years who had recovered from COVID-19. CDR3 DNA sequence: TGCGCCAGCAGCCAAGCGCTAGCGGGCTTCTCCTACGAGCAGTACTTC. This codes for CASSQALAGFSYEQYF.